Below are 15 T cell receptor beta chains sequenced from a single sample in a study of shared clonotypes between healthy human individuals. Using immunoSEQ multiplex PCR, the repertoire was profiled, and TCRdb retains in-frame clones only, with some absent. The repertoire holds 1 million to 1.3 million clones, with more than 75% as singletons. Material for sequencing was memory CD4+ T cells from PBMCs. The subset: CD45RA-negative fraction. The receptors stem from a man aged 18 to 35 in good health. Some clones in this sample may be carry-over from other donors' samples.

The rearrangement links TRBV5-1 to TRBJ1-4, with TRBD1 as a possible D gene (5 bases). Trimming stripped 1 base from V and 8 bases from J, with 18 bases between. There are 16 residues in the CDR3. CDR1 is SGHRS and CDR2 is YFSETQ in the germline V gene. The CDR3 spells CASSLLLDSSWEKLFF. Written as DNA, the CDR3 is TGCGCCAGCAGCTTGCTCCTTGACAGCTCCTGGGAAAAACTGTTTTTT.

The rearrangement joins TRBV19 to TRBJ2-5, with TRBD2 matching over 12 bases. The CDR3 covers 15 residues. In germline, CDR1 is LNHDA, CDR2 SQIVND (reference sequence). J lost 4 bases, V lost 6 bases, and 6 bases had no gene match. The CDR3 spells CASRVKGLAGETQYF. In DNA, the CDR3 is TGTGCCAGTAGGGTAAAGGGACTAGCGGGAGAGACCCAGTACTTC.

CDR3 sequence (DNA): TGTGCCAGCAGCCAGGGACAGATTAATGAAAAACTGTTTTTT. Protein: CASSQGQINEKLFF. This chain connects TRBV11-2 to TRBJ1-4, with 7 bases identical to TRBD1. The CDR3 sequence is 14 residues long. Germline V gives CDR1 SGHAT, CDR2 FQNNGV. After removal of 5 bases from V and 4 bases from J, the junction contained 4 bases not matched to a gene.

This clone was picked up a small number of times. This sequence joins TRBV5-4 and TRBJ1-1; D gene ambiguous. Trimming took 0 bases from V and 0 from J, leaving 6 bases between them. The CDR3 spans 14 residues. Germline lookup yields CDR1 SGHNT and CDR2 YYREEE (reference sequence). The CDR3 is CASSLDIMNTEAFF. CDR3 bases: TGTGCCAGCAGCTTGGACATAATGAACACTGAAGCTTTCTTT.

The V and J genes are TRBV5-1 and TRBJ1-1; D unclear. This CDR3 region has 15 residues. Germline CDR1 and CDR2: SGHRS and YFSETQ. V gave up 0 bases and J gave up 4 bases, with 13 bases separating them. The CDR3 DNA reads as TGCGCCAGCAGCTTGGGGATTCGAGAGGGCACTGAAGCTTTCTTT. This encodes CASSLGIREGTEAFF.

This chain connects TRBV18 to TRBJ2-7; D is perhaps TRBD1 (6 bases). The CDR3 runs to 14 residues. Trimming removed 8 bases from V and 2 bases from J, with 16 bases in between. Germline lookup yields CDR1 KGHSH and CDR2 LQKENI. CDR3 residues: CASTSSTGTYEQYF. For the CDR3, the DNA is TGTGCCAGCACCTCTTCTACAGGGACCTACGAGCAGTACTTC.

Details on this clone: The sample has other DNA sequences that encode this CDR3 too. The chain has TRBV6-5 and TRBJ2-7, with D perhaps TRBD1 (6 bases). The CDR3 spans 15 residues. V lost 0 bases, J lost 5 bases, and 14 bases lay in between. CDR1 is MNHEY and CDR2 is SVGAGI in the germline V gene. The CDR3 loop is CASSYSRSGVNEQYF. In DNA, the CDR3 is TGTGCCAGCAGTTACTCGAGGTCAGGGGTCAACGAGCAGTACTTC.

The chain combines TRBV5-4 with TRBJ1-5; 7 nucleotides align to TRBD1. Germline CDR1 reads SGHNT; CDR2 reads YYREEE (reference sequence). The junction had 9 bases not matched to a gene; V was cut back by 0 bases and J by 9 bases. The CDR3 contains 15 residues. The chain's CDR3 is CASSLDRGAGGPQHF. CDR3 coding DNA: TGTGCCAGCAGCTTGGACAGGGGCGCGGGGGGGCCCCAGCATTTT.

The chain uses TRBV11-2 and TRBJ1-2; D remains ambiguous. The length of the CDR3 is 13 residues. The V end lost 3 bases, the J end lost 0 bases, and 5 bases lay between the germline ends. CDR1 SGHAT and CDR2 FQNNGV come from the germline V gene. The CDR3 DNA is TGTGCCAGCAGCTTGAGGCCTAACTATGGCTACACCTTC. Translated: CASSLRPNYGYTF.

This sequence joins TRBV21-1 and TRBJ1-4. TRBV21-1 is designated a pseudogene. The CDR3 runs 23 residues. The CDR3 sequence: CASSKLSARPEIGGKMTNEKLFF. The CDR3 nucleotides are TGTGCCAGCAGCAAACTCTCGGCCCGACCGGAGATTGGGGGTAAGATGACTAATGAAAAACTGTTTTTT.

The chain uses TRBV5-6 and TRBJ2-7, with 7 bases identical to TRBD1. The junction had 6 bases not matched to a gene; V was cut back by 0 bases and J by 0 bases. The CDR3 totals 16 residues. CDR1 and CDR2 (germline): SGHDT, YYEEEE. The CDR3 sequence: CASSLALGTVSYEQYF. In DNA, the CDR3 is TGTGCCAGCAGCTTGGCCCTGGGGACAGTCTCCTACGAGCAGTACTTC.

The V gene is TRBV23-1, the J gene TRBJ2-7; 7 bases are a match to TRBD1. TRBV23-1 is an open reading frame whose function is uncertain. CDR3 length: 14 amino acids. Trimming at V came to 9 bases and at J to 1 base, leaving 9 bases not matched to a gene. The CDR3 protein is CARGGQPISYEQYF. The CDR3 nucleotides are TGCGCCAGAGGGGGACAGCCTATTTCCTACGAGCAGTACTTC.

The chain carries TRBV4-2 and TRBJ2-7; D call uncertain. V lost 4 bases to trimming and J lost 2 bases, with 18 bases between them. Germline lookup yields CDR1 LGHNA and CDR2 YNFKEQ. The CDR3 has 16 residues. The CDR3 sequence is CASSPQISHGAYEQYF. The CDR3 DNA sequence: TGTGCCAGCAGCCCCCAAATAAGCCATGGGGCCTACGAGCAGTACTTC.

In DNA, the CDR3 is TGTGCCAGCAGCTCACCCGGGACAGGTAACTACGAGCAGTACTTC. Residues: CASSSPGTGNYEQYF. This chain uses TRBV7-6 with TRBJ2-7; TRBD1 matches at 8 bases. The V segment lost 4 bases and the J segment 3 bases; nucleotides outside the gene matches: 8. Germline V gene lookup returns CDR1 SGHVS and CDR2 FNYEAQ. This CDR3 comprises 15 residues.

The chain recombines TRBV7-2 with TRBJ2-5; TRBD1 agrees at 7 bases. This CDR3 region has 16 residues. Germline assignment: CDR1 SGHTA and CDR2 FQGNSA. Unmatched junction bases numbered 12, after V lost 5 bases and J lost 3 bases. CDR3 nucleotides: TGTGCCAGCAGCCCCGCCCCCGGGACAGCCGAAGAGACCCAGTACTTC. Amino acid sequence: CASSPAPGTAEETQYF.